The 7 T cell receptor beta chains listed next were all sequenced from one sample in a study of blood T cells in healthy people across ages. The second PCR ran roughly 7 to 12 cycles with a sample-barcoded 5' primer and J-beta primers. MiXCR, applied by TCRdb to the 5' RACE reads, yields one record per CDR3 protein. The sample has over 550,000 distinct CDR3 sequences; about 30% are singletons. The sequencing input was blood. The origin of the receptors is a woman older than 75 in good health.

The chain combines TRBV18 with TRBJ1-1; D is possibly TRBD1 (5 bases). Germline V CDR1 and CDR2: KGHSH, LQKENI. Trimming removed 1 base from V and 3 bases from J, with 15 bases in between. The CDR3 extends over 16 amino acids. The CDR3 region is CASSPREGLSDTEAFF. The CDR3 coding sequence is TGTGCCAGCTCACCACGTGAGGGGCTCTCGGACACTGAAGCTTTCTTT.

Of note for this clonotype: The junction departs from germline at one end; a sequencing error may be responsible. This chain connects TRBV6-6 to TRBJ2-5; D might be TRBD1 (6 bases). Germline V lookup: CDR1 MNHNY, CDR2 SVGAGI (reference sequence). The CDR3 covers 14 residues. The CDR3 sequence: CAGSPWDTVNEQYF. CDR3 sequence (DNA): TGTGCCGGCAGTCCCTGGGACACCGTCAATGAGCAGTACTTC.

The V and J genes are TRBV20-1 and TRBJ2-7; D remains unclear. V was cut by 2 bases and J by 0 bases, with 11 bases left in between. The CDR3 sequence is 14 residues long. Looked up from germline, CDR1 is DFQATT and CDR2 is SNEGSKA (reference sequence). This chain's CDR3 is CSARNPWSSYEQYF. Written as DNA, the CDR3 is TGCAGTGCTAGAAACCCATGGAGCTCCTACGAGCAGTACTTC.

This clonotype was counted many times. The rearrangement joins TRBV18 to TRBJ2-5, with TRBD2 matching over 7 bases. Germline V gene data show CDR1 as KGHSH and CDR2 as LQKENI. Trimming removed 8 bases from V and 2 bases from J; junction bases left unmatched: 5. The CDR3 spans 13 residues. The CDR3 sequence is CASSRSGQETQYF. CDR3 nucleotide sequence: TGTGCCAGCAGCCGTAGCGGGCAAGAGACCCAGTACTTC.

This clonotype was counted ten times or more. CDR3 nucleotides: TGCAGCGTTCCCCGGGACGGAACTAGCACAGATACGCAGTATTTT. Amino acid sequence: CSVPRDGTSTDTQYF. The chain uses TRBV29-1 and TRBJ2-3; D may be TRBD1 or TRBD2 (5 bases each). Germline assignment: CDR1 SQVTM and CDR2 ANQGSEA. The CDR3 contains 15 residues. V lost 5 bases and J 0 bases, leaving 15 bases between the germline ends.

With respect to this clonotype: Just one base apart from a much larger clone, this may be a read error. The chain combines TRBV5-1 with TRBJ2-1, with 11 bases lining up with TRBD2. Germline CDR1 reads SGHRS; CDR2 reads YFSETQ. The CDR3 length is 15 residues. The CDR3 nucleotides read TGCACCAGCAGCTTGTTCACTAGCGGGGGTGGTGAGCAGTTCTTC. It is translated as CTSSLFTSGGGEQFF.

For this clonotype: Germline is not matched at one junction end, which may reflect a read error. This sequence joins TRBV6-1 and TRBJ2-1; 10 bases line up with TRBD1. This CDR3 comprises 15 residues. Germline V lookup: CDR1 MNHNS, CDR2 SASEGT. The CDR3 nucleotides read TGTGCCGGCAGTGAGCCGGGACAGGGGTACAATGAGCAGTTCTTC. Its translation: CAGSEPGQGYNEQFF.